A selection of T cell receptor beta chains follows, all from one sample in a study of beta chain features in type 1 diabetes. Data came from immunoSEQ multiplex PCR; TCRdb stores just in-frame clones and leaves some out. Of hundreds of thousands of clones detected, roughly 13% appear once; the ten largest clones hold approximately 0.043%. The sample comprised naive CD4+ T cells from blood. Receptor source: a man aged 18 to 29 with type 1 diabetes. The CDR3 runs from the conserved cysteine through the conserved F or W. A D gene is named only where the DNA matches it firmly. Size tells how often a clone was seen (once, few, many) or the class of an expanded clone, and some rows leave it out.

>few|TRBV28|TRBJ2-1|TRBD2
TGTGCCAGCAGTTTATTTGGACTAGCCGATGAGCAGTTCTTC
CASSLFGLADEQFF
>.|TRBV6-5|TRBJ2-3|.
TGTGCCAGCAGTTACAGCCCAGGGGCAGATACGCAGTATTTT
CASSYSPGADTQYF
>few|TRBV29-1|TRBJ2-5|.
TGCAGCGTTATAGGAAAACAAGAGACCCAGTACTTC
CSVIGKQETQYF
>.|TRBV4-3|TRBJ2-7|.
TGCGCCAGCAGCCAAGAATTGAGGTCCTCATCCTACGAGCAGTACTTC
CASSQELRSSSYEQYF
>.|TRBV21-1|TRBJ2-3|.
TGTGCCAATACGCCGGAAACTAGCACAGATACGCAGTATTTT
CANTPETSTDTQYF
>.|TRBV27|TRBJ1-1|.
TGTGCCAGCAGACCGGCAGGGAGGAGCACTGAAGCTTTCTTT
CASRPAGRSTEAFF
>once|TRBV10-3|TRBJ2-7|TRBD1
TGTGCCATCCGGACAGGGGGTTACGAGCAGTACTTC
CAIRTGGYEQYF
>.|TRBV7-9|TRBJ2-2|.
TGTGCCAGCAGCTTATCCGGGACCCAGGAGCTGTTTTTT
CASSLSGTQELFF
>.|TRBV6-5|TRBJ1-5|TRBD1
TGTGCCAGCAGTCCGGGACAGGGGAGTCAGCCCCAGCATTTT
CASSPGQGSQPQHF
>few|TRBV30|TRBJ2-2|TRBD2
TGTGCCTGGAGTGGAGGCGGGGGGAACACCGGGGAGCTGTTTTTT
CAWSGGGGNTGELFF
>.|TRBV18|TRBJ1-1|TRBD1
TGTGCCAGCTCATTTGGGACAGGGATGAACACTGAAGCTTTCTTT
CASSFGTGMNTEAFF
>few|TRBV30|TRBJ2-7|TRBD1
TGTGCCTGGAACGGACAGGGGAACGAGCAGTACTTC
CAWNGQGNEQYF
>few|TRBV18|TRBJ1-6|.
TGTGCCAGCTCACATAAGGTGGGCAGTACTAATTCACCCCTCCACTTT
CASSHKVGSTNSPLHF
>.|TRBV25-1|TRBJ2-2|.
TGTGCCAGCAGTGCGGGCGGATGGACCGGGGAGCTGTTTTTT
CASSAGGWTGELFF
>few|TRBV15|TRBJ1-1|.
TGTGCCACCAGCAGAGGACCGACAGAGGCTGCTTTCTTT
CATSRGPTEAAFF
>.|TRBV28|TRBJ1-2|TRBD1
TGTGCCAGCAGTTCTCGACAGGGGTCCCTCTTC
CASSSRQGSLF
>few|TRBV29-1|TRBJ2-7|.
TGCAGCGTTAAGGTGAGGGAGAAATCCTACGAGCAGTACTTC
CSVKVREKSYEQYF
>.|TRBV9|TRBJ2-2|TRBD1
TGTGCCAGCCAAACAGGGGTCACCGGGGAGCTGTTTTTT
CASQTGVTGELFF
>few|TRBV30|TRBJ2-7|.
TGTGCCTGGGGGGGAGCTCCTCTTAAGCAGTACTTC
CAWGGAPLKQYF
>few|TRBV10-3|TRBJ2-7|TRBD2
TGTGCCATCAGTGAAGAGGAGCGGGAGCTAACCTACGAGCAGTACTTC
CAISEEERELTYEQYF
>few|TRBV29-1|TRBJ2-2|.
TGCAGCGCGGAGGGGGACATTCCCACCGGGGAGCTGTTTTTT
CSAEGDIPTGELFF
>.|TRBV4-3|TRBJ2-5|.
TGCGCCAGCAGCCAAGATCGGGCCATAGGCTGGGAGACCCAGTACTTC
CASSQDRAIGWETQYF
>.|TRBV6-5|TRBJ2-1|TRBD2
TGTGCCAGCAGTTACGATCCTAGCGGGAGGGCTAATGAGCAGTTCTTC
CASSYDPSGRANEQFF
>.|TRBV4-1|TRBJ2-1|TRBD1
TGCGCCAGCAGCCAAGGACAGGGCCAATACAATGAGCAGTTCTTC
CASSQGQGQYNEQFF
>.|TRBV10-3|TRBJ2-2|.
TGTGCCATCAGAATACGGGACTTGAACACCGGGGAGCTGTTTTTT
CAIRIRDLNTGELFF
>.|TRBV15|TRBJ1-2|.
TGTGCCACCAGCAGTCGCTCTATGGTGGACATCTATAACTATGGCTACACCTTC
CATSSRSMVDIYNYGYTF
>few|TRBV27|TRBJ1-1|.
TGTGCCAGCAGTTCCCTCTCCTCCTGGAGGGTGAACACTGAAGCTTTCTTT
CASSSLSSWRVNTEAFF
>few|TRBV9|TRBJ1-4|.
TGTGCCAGCAGCTCGGGGCTCGGACGGGAAAAACTGTTTTTT
CASSSGLGREKLFF
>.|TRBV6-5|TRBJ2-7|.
TGTGCCAGCAGCTCCCTAGGTCCGCCCTTCTACGAGCAGTACTTC
CASSSLGPPFYEQYF
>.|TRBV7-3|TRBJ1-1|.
TGTGCCAGCAGCAAGACGCGGGACACTGAAGCTTTCTTT
CASSKTRDTEAFF
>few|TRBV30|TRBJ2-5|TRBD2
TGTGCCTGGAAAAAAGGACTAGCGGGGGGGCCTGCGCGGGAGACCCAGTACTTC
CAWKKGLAGGPARETQYF
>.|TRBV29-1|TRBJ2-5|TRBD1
TGCAGCGCTAAAGGGACAGCCCAAGAGACCCAGTACTTC
CSAKGTAQETQYF
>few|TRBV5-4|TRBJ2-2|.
TGTGCCAGCAGCTGGACAGCTAACACCGGGGAGCTGTTTTTT
CASSWTANTGELFF
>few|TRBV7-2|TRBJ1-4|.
TGTGCCAGCAGCCGACTGGGTAGCAGGGAGGAAAAACTGTTTTTT
CASSRLGSREEKLFF
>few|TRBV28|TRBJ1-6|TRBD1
TGTGCCAGCATTGACAGGGGTAAAGGGACGTCACCCCTCCACTTT
CASIDRGKGTSPLHF
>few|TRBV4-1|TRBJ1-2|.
TGCGCCAGCAGCCAAGTGGACAGATCTAACTATGGCTACACCTTC
CASSQVDRSNYGYTF
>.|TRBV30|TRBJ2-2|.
TGTGCCTGGAGTTTAGACACCGGGGAGCTGTTTTTT
CAWSLDTGELFF
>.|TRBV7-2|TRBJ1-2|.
TGTGCCAGCAGCCAGAGGACAGTTATAGCGGGCTACACCTTC
CASSQRTVIAGYTF
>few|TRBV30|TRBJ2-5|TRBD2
TGTGCCTGGAGCCAAGGACTAGCGGGAGGTGAGACCCAGTACTTC
CAWSQGLAGGETQYF
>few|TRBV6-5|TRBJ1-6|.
TGTGCCAGCACCTCCTGGGGGCGCACGAATTCACCCCTCCACTTT
CASTSWGRTNSPLHF
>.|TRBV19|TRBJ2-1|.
TGTGCCAGTAGTGATCAGGGTACCAAGAATGAGCAGTTCTTC
CASSDQGTKNEQFF
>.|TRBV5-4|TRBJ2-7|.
TGTGCCAGCAGCAACGACAGGAAGGGAGCATACGAGCAGTACTTC
CASSNDRKGAYEQYF
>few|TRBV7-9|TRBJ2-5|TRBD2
TGTGCCAGCAGATTGCTTGGGTCTAGCGGATACCAAGAGACCCAGTACTTC
CASRLLGSSGYQETQYF
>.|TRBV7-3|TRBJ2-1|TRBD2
TGTGCCAGCAGCCCCCCGGGACTAGCGGGCTACAATGAGCAGTTCTTC
CASSPPGLAGYNEQFF
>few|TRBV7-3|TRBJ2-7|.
TGTGCCAGCAGCCCCGCAGGGCCCTACGAGCAGTACTTC
CASSPAGPYEQYF
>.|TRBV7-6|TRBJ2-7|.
TGTGCCAGCAGCTCCTTAAACGAGCAGTACTTC
CASSSLNEQYF
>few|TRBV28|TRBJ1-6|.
TGTGCCAGCAGGGAAGGGGTTCGTAATTCACCCCTCCACTTT
CASREGVRNSPLHF
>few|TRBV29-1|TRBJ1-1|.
TGCAGCGTTGGAAAACAGGGAAACACTGAAGCTTTCTTT
CSVGKQGNTEAFF
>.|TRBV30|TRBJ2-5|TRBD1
TGTGCCTGGGACAGGGACCAAGAGACCCAGTACTTC
CAWDRDQETQYF
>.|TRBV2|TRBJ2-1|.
TGTGCCACCAAGGCCCCCAATGAGCAGTTCTTC
CATKAPNEQFF
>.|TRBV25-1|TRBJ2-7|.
TGTGCCAGCAGTCAGGACAGCTCCTACGAGCAGTACTTC
CASSQDSSYEQYF
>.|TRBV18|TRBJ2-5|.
TGTGCCAGCTCACCACCGGCGCTCTATCAAGAGACCCAGTACTTC
CASSPPALYQETQYF
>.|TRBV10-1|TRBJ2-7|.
TGCGCCAGCAGTCTCGACAGCCCCAGCTCCTACGAGCAGTACTTC
CASSLDSPSSYEQYF
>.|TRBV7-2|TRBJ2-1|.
TGTGCCAGCAGCTTCCGGGGTTCCAATGAGCAGTTCTTC
CASSFRGSNEQFF
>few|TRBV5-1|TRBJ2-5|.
TGCGCCAGCAGCTTGACGGGAACACAGAAAGAGACCCAGTACTTC
CASSLTGTQKETQYF
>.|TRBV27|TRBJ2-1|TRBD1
TGTGCCAGCAGTTTAAGCCGAGACAGGGGCAGGAATGAGCAGTTCTTC
CASSLSRDRGRNEQFF
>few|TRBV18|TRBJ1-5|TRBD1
TGTGCCAGCTCGCCCATGCAACAGGGGGCCAATCAGCCCCAGCATTTT
CASSPMQQGANQPQHF